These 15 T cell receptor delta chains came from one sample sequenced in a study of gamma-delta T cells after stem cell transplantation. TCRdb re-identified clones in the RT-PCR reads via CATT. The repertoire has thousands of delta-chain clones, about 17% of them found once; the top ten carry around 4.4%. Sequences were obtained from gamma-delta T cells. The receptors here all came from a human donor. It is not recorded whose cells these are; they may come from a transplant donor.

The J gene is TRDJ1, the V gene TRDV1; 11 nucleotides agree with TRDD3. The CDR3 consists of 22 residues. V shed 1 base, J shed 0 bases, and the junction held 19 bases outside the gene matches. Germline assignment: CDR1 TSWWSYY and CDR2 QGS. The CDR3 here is CALGEPHTLLGDTLIYTDKLIF. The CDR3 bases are TGTGCTCTTGGGGAACCCCATACTTTGTTGGGGGATACGCTGATCTACACCGATAAACTCATCTTT.

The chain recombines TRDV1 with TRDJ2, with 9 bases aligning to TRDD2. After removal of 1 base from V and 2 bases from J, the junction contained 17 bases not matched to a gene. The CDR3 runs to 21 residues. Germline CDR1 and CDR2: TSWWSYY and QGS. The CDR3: CALGEPRPSYGRYRLTAQLFF. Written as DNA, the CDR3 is TGTGCTCTTGGGGAACCTCGGCCTTCCTACGGGCGATACCGGTTGACAGCACAACTCTTCTTT.

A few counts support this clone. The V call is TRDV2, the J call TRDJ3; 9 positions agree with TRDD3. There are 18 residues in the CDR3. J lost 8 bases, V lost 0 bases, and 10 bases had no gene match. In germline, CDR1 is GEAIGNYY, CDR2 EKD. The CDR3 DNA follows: TGTGCCTGTGACACCGGGGATACGCGCTCCTTGTACACCCGACAGATGTTTTTC. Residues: CACDTGDTRSLYTRQMFF.

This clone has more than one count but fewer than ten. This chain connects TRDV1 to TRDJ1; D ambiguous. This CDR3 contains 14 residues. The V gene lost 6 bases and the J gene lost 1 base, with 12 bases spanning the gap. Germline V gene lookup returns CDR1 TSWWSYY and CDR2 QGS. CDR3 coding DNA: TGTGCTCTTGGTGGGACGATCCCCACCGATAAACTCATCTTT. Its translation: CALGGTIPTDKLIF.

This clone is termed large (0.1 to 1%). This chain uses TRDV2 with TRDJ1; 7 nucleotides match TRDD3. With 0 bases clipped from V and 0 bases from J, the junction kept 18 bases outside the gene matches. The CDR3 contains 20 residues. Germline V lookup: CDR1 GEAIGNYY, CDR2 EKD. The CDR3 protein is CACDTGGSRRYWGYTDKLIF. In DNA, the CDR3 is TGTGCCTGTGACACCGGAGGTTCCAGGAGGTACTGGGGCTACACCGATAAACTCATCTTT.

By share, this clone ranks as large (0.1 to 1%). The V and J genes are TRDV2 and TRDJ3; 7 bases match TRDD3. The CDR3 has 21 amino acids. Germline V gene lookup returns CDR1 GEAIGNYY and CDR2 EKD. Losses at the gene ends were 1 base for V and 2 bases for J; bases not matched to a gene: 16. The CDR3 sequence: CACDTRESMEDTTWDTRQMFF. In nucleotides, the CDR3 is TGTGCCTGTGACACACGCGAGTCAATGGAGGATACGACCTGGGACACCCGACAGATGTTTTTC.

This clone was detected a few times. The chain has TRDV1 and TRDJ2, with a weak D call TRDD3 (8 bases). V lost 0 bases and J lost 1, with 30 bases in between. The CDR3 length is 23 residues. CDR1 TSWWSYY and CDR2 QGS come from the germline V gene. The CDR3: CALGELSFPTYLWGIRLTAQLFF. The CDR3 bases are TGTGCTCTTGGGGAACTTAGCTTTCCTACGTATCTATGGGGGATCCGTTTGACAGCACAACTCTTCTTT.

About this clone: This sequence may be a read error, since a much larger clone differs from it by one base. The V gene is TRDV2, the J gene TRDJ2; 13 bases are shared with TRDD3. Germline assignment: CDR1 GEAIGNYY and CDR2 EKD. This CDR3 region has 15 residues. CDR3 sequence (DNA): TGTGCCTGTGACGTACTGGGGGATACGACAGCACGACTCTTCTTT. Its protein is CACDVLGDTTARLFF.

The CDR3: CACVLGIRVGTLDTRQMFF. CDR3 nucleotides: TGTGCCTGTGTTCTGGGGATACGCGTAGGAACCTTGGACACCCGACAGATGTTTTTC. The assigned J gene is TRDJ3, but the V gene is uncalled; the tabulated D call, TRDD3, remains unverified against the DNA. This CDR3 comprises 19 residues.

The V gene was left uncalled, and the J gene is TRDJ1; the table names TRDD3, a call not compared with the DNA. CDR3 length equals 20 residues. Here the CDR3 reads CALGEQVPRLLGYPADKLIF. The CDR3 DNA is TGTGCTCTTGGGGAACAGGTCCCACGACTGCTGGGATACCCCGCCGATAAACTCATCTTT.

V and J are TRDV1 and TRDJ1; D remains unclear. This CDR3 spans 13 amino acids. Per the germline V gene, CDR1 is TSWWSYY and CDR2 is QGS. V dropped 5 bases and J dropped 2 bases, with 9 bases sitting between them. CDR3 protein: CALGKRKTDKLIF. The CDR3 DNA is TGTGCTCTTGGGAAGAGGAAAACCGATAAACTCATCTTT.

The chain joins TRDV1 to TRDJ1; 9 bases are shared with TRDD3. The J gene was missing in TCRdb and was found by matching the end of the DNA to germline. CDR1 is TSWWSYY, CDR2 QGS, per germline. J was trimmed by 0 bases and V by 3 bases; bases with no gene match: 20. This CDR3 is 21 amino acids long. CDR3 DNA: TGTGCTCTTGGGGAGGTATTCCTATCGTCTGGGGGATTTGGGGACACCGATAAACTCATCTTT. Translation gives CALGEVFLSSGGFGDTDKLIF.

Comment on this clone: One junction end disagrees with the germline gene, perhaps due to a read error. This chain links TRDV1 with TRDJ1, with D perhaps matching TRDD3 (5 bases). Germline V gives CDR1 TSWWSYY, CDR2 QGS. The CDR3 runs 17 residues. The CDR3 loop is CALGELEPVGQRVKLIF. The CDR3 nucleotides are TGTGCCCTTGGGGAACTAGAGCCGGTTGGACAAAGGGTTAAACTCATCTTT.

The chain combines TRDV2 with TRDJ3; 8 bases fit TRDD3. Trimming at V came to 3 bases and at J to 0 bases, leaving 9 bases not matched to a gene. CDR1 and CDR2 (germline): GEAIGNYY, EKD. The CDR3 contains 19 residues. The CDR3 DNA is TGTGCCTGTGACCGACTGGGGGCCTCCAGCTCCTGGGACACCCGACAGATGTTTTTC. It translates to CACDRLGASSSWDTRQMFF.

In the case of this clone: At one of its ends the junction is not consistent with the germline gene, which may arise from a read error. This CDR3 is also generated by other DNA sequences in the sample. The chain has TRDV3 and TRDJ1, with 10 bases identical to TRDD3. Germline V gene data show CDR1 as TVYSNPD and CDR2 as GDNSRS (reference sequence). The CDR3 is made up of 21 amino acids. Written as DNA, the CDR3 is TGTGCCTTTATTCATCGCGATTCGGTTGGTTACTGGGGGATTAACACTGATAAACTCATCTTT. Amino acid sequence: CAFIHRDSVGYWGINTDKLIF.